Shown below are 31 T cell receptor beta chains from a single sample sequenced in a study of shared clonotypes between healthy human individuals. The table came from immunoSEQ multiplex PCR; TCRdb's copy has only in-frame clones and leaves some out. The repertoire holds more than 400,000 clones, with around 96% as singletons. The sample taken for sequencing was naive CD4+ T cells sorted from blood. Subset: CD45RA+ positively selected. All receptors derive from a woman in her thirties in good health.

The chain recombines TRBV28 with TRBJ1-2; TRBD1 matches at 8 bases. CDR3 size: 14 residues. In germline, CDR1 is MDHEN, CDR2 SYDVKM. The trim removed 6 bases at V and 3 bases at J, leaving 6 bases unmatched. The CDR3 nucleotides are TGTGCCAGCAGCCCGGACAGGGAGGACTATGGCTACACCTTC. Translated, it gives CASSPDREDYGYTF.

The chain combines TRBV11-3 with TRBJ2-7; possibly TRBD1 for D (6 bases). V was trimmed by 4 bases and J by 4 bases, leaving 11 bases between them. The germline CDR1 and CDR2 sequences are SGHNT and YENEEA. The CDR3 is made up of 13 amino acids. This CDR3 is CASSSRQVYEQYF. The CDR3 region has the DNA TGTGCCAGCAGCTCGCGACAGGTGTACGAGCAGTACTTC. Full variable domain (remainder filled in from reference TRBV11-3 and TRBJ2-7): EAGVVQSPRYKIIEKKQPVAFWCNPISGHNTLYWYLQNLGQGPELLIRYENEEAVDDSQLPKDRFSAERLKGVDSTLKIQPAELGDSAVYLCASSSRQVYEQYFGPGTRLTVT.

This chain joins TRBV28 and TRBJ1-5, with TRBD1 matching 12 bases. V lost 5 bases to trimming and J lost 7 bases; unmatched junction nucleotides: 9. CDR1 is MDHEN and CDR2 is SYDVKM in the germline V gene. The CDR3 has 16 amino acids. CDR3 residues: CASSGPGQGALQPQHF. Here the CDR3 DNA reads TGTGCCAGCAGTGGACCGGGACAGGGGGCATTACAGCCCCAGCATTTT.

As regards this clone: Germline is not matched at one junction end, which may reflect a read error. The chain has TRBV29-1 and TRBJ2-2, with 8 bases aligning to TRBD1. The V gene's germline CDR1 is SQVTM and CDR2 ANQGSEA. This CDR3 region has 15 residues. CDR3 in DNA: TGCAGCGCTGAAATGGGACAGGTGAACACCGGGGAGCTGTTTTTT. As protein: CSAEMGQVNTGELFF.

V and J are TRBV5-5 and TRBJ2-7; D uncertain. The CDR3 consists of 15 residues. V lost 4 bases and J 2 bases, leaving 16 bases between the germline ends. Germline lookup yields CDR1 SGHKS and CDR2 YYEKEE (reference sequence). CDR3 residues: CASSPGPMETYEQYF. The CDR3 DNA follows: TGTGCCAGCAGCCCCGGACCGATGGAAACCTACGAGCAGTACTTC.

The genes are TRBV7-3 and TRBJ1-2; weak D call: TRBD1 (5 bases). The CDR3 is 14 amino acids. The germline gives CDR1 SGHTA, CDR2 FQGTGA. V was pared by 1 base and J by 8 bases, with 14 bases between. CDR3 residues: CASSLSSREGGYTF. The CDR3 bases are TGTGCCAGCAGCTTAAGTTCCAGGGAGGGCGGCTACACCTTC.

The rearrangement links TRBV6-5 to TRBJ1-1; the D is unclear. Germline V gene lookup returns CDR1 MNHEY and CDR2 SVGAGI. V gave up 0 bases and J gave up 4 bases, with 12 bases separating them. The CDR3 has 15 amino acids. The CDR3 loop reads CASSYSLQRSTEAFF. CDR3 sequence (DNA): TGTGCCAGCAGTTACTCGCTACAGCGGAGCACTGAAGCTTTCTTT.

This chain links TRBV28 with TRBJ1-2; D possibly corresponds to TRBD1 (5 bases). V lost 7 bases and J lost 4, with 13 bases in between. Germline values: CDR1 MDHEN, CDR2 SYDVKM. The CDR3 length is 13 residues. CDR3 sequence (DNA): TGTGCCAGCAAGACAGAGGGAGTCTATGGCTACACCTTC. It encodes CASKTEGVYGYTF.

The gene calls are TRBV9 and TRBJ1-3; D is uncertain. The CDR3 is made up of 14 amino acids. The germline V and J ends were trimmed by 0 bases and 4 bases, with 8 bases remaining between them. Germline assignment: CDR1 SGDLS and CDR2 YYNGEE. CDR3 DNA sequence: TGTGCCAGCAGCGTAGATCGAGCGGGAAACACCATATATTTT. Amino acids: CASSVDRAGNTIYF.

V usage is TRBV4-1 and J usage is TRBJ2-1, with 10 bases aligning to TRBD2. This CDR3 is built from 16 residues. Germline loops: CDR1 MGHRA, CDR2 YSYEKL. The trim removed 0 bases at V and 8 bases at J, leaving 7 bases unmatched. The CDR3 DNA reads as TGCGCCAGCAGCCAAGATGGTGCTAGCGGGAGATATGAGCAGTTCTTC. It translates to CASSQDGASGRYEQFF.

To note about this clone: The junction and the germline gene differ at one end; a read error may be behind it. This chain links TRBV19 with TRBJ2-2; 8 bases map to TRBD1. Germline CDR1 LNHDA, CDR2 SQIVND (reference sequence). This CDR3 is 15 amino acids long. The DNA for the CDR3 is TGTGCCACTAGTCAGGGACAGGCGAACACCGGGGAGCTGTTTTTT. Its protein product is CATSQGQANTGELFF.

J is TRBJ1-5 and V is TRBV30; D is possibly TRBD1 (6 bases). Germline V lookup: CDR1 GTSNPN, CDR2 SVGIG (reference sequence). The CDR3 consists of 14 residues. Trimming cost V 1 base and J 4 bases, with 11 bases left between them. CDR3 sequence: CAWSEGDKNQPQHF. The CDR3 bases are TGTGCCTGGAGTGAGGGGGACAAAAATCAGCCCCAGCATTTT.

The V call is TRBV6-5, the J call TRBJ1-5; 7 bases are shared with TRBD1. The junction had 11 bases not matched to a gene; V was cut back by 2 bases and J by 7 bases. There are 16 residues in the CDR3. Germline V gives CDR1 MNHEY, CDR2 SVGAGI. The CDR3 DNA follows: TGTGCCAGCAGTTACGACAGGGCAAAGCTAGGACAGCCCCAGCATTTT. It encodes CASSYDRAKLGQPQHF.

The CDR3: CASSLSGSGNTDTQYF. The DNA of the CDR3 is TGTGCCAGCAGCCTTTCGGGCAGCGGGAACACAGATACGCAGTATTTT. The rearrangement links TRBV7-2 to TRBJ2-3; the match to TRBD2 covers 7 bases. Trimming at V came to 5 bases and at J to 2 bases, leaving 10 bases not matched to a gene. Germline V gene data show CDR1 as SGHTA and CDR2 as FQGNSA. The CDR3 loop spans 16 amino acids.

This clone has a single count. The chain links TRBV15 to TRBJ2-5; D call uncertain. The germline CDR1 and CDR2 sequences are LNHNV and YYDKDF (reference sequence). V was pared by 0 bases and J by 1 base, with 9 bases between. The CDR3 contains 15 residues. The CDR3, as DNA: TGTGCCACCAGCAGAGATCTCGGCAGCCAAGAGACCCAGTACTTC. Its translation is CATSRDLGSQETQYF.

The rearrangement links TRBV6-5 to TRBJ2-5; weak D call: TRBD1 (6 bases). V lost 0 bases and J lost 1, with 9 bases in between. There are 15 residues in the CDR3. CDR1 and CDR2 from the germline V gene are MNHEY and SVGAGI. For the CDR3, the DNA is TGTGCCAGCAGTTACTCCCCGGACAGCCAAGAGACCCAGTACTTC. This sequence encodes CASSYSPDSQETQYF.

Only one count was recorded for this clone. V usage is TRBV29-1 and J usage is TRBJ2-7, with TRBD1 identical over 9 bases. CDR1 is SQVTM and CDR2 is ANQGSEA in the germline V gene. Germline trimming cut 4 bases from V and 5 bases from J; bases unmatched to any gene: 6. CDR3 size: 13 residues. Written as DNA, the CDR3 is TGCAGCGTTGCCAGAACAGGGGGCCACGAGCAGTACTTC. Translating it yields CSVARTGGHEQYF.

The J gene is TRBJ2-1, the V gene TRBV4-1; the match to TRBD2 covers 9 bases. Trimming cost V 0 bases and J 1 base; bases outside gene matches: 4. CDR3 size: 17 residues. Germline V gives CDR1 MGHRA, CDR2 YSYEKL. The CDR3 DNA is TGCGCCAGCAGCCAAGAAGGGGCGGGAGGGTCCTACAATGAGCAGTTCTTC. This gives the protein CASSQEGAGGSYNEQFF.

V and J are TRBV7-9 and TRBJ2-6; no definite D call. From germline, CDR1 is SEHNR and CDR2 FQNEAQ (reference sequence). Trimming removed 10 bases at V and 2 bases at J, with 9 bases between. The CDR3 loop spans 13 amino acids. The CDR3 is CATPITGANVLTF. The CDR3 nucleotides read TGTGCCACTCCTATCACTGGGGCCAACGTCCTGACTTTC.

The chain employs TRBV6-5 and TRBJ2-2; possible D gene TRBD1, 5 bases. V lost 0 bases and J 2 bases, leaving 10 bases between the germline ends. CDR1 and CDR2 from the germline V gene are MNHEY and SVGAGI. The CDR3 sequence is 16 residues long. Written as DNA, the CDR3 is TGTGCCAGCAGTTACTCGGACACCCCAAACACCGGGGAGCTGTTTTTT. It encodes CASSYSDTPNTGELFF.

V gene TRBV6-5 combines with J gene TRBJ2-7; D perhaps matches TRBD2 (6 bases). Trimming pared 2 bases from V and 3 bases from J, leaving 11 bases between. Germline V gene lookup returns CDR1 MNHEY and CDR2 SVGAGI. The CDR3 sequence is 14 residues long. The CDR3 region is CASSYGPGVYEQYF. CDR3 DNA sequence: TGTGCCAGCAGTTACGGGCCGGGGGTCTACGAGCAGTACTTC.

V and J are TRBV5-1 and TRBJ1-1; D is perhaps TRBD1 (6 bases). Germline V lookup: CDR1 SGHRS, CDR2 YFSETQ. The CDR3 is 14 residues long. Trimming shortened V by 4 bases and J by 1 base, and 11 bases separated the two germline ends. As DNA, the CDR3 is TGCGCCAGCAGCACCGGACAGCCGAACACTGAAGCTTTCTTT. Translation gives CASSTGQPNTEAFF.

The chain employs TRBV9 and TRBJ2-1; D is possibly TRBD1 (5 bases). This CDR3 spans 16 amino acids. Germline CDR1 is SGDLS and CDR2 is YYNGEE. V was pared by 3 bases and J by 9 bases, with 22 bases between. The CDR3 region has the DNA TGTGCCAGCAGCGCGGCCCTGGGCGGTGGGGCGGCTGAGCAGTTCTTC. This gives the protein CASSAALGGGAAEQFF.

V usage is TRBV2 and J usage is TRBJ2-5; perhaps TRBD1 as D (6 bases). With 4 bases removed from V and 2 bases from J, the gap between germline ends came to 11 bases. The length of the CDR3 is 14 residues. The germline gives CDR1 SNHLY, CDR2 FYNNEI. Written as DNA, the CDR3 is TGTGCCAGCAGTGTTTTTCAGGGGCAAGAGACCCAGTACTTC. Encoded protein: CASSVFQGQETQYF.

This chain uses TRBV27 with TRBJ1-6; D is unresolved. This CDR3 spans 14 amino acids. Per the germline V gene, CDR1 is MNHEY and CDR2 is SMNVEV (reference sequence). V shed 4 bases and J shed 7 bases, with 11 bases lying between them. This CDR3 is CASSWRFNNSPLHF. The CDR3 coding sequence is TGTGCCAGCAGTTGGCGTTTCAACAATTCACCCCTCCACTTT.

The CDR3 spells CASSQTGPGNYGYTF. In DNA form, the CDR3 reads TGTGCCAGCAGTCAAACCGGTCCGGGGAACTATGGCTACACCTTC. V and J are TRBV6-5 and TRBJ1-2, with unresolved D. The germline V gene has CDR1 MNHEY and CDR2 SVGAGI. The length of the CDR3 is 15 residues. Trimming shortened V by 5 bases and J by 2 bases, and 15 bases separated the two germline ends.

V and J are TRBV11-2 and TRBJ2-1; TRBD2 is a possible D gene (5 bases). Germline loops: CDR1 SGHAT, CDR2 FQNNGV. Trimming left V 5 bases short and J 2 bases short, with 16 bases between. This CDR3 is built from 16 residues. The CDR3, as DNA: TGTGCCAGCAGCCTCCGAGCAGCCGGGACCTACAATGAGCAGTTCTTC. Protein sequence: CASSLRAAGTYNEQFF.

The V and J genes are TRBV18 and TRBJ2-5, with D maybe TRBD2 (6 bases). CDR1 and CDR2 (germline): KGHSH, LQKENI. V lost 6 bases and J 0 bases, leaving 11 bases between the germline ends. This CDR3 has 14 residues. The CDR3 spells CASSQRAYQETQYF. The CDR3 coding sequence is TGTGCCAGCTCGCAGCGGGCGTACCAAGAGACCCAGTACTTC. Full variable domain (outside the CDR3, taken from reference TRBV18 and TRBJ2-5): NAGVMQNPRHLVRRRGQEARLRCSPMKGHSHVYWYRQLPEEGLKFMVYLQKENIIDESGMPKERFSAEFPKEGPSILRIQQVVRGDSAAYFCASSQRAYQETQYFGPGTRLLVL.

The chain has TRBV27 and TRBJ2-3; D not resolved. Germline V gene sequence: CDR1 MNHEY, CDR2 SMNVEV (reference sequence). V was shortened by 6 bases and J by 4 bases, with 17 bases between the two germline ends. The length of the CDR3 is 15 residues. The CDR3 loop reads CASSPQAVQSDTQYF. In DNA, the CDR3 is TGTGCCAGCAGCCCTCAAGCAGTTCAGTCAGATACGCAGTATTTT.

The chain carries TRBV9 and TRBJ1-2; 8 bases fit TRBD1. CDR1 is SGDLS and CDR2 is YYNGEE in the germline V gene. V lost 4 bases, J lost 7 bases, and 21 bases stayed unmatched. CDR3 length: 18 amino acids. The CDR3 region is CASSPGTGLTSLSAGYTF. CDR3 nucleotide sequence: TGTGCCAGCAGCCCCGGGACAGGTCTCACCTCCTTATCGGCTGGCTACACCTTC.

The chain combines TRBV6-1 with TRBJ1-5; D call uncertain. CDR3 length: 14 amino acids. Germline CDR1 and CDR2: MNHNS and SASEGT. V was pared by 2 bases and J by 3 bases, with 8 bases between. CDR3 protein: CASSELRNNQPQHF. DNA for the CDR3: TGTGCCAGCAGTGAACTACGGAACAATCAGCCCCAGCATTTT.